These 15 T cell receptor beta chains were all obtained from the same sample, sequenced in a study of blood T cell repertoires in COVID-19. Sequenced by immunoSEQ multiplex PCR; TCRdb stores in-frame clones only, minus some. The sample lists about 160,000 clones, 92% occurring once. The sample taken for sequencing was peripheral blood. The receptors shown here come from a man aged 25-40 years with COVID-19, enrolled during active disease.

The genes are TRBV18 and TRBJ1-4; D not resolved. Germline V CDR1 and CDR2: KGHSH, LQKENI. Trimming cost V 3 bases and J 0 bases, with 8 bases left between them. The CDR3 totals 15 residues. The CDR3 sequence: CASSPNSATNEKLFF. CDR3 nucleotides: TGTGCCAGCTCACCCAACAGTGCAACTAATGAAAAACTGTTTTTT.

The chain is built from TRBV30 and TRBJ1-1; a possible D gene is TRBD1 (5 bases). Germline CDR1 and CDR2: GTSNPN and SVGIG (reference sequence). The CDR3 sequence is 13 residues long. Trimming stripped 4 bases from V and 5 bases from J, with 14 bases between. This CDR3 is CAWTRAGGTEAFF. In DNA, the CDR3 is TGTGCCTGGACCCGGGCGGGGGGGACTGAAGCTTTCTTT.

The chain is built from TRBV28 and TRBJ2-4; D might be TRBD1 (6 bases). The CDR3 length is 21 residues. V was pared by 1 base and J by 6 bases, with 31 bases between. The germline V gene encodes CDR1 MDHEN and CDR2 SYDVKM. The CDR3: CASSLFEQGRYDKSRRNIQYF. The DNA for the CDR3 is TGTGCCAGCAGTTTATTCGAACAGGGACGCTACGATAAAAGCCGGCGAAACATTCAGTACTTC.

The CDR3 DNA is TGTGCCAGCTCACCAGGGTCACAGGGTTATGGCTACACCTTC. Residues: CASSPGSQGYGYTF. The chain links TRBV18 to TRBJ1-2; D is possibly TRBD1 (6 bases). The CDR3 is 14 residues long. V dropped 2 bases and J dropped 5 bases, with 12 bases sitting between them. Germline V CDR1 and CDR2: KGHSH, LQKENI.

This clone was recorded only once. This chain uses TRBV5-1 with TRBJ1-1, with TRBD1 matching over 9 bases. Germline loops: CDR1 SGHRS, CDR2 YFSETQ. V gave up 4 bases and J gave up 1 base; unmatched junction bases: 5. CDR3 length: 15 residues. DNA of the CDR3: TGCGCCAGCAGCCCAATACAGGGGGCGAACACTGAAGCTTTCTTT. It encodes CASSPIQGANTEAFF. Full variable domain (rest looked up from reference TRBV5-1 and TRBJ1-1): KAGVTQTPRYLIKTRGQQVTLSCSPISGHRSVSWYQQTPGQGLQFLFEYFSETQRNKGNFPGRFSGRQFSNSRSEMNVSTLELGDSALYLCASSPIQGANTEAFFGQGTRLTVV.

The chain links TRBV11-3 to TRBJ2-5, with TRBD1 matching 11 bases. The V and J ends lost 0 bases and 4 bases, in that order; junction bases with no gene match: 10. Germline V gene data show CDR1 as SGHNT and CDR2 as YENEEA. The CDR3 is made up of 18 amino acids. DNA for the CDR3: TGTGCCAGCAGCTTAGATGGCCCGGGACAGGGGGGCCGAGAGACCCAGTACTTC. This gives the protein CASSLDGPGQGGRETQYF.

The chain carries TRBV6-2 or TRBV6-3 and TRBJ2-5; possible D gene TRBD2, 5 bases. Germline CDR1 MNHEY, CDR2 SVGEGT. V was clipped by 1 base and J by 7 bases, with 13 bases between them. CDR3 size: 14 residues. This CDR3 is CASSYWAGLGTQYF. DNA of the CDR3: TGTGCCAGCAGTTACTGGGCGGGCTTGGGGACCCAGTACTTC.

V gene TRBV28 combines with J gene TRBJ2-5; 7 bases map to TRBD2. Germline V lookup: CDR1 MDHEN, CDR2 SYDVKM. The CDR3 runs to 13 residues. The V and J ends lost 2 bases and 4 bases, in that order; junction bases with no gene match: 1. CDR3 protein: CASSLGGVETQYF. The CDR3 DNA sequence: TGTGCCAGCAGTTTAGGGGGGGTAGAGACCCAGTACTTC.

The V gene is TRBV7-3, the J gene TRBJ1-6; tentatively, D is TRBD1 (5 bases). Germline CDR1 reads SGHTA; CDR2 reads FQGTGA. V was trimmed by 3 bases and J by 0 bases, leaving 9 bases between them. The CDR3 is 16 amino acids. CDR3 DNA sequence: TGTGCCAGCAGCTTCAACAGGCGCTCCTATAATTCACCCCTCCACTTT. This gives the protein CASSFNRRSYNSPLHF. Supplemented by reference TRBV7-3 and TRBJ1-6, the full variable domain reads GAGVSQTPSNKVTEKGKYVELRCDPISGHTALYWYRQSLGQGPEFLIYFQGTGAADDSGLPNDRFFAVRPEGSVSTLKIQRTERGDSAVYLCASSFNRRSYNSPLHFGNGTRLTVT.

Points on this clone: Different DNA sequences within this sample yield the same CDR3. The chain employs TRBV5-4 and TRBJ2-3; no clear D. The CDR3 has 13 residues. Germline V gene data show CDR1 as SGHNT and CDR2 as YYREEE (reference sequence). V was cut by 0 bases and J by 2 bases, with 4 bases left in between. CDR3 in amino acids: CASSLGATDTQYF. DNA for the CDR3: TGTGCCAGCAGCTTGGGCGCCACAGATACGCAGTATTTT.

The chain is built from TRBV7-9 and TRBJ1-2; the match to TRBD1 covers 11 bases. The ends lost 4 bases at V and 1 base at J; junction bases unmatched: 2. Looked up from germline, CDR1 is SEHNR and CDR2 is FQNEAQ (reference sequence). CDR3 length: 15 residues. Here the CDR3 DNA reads TGTGCCAGCAGCTGGGACAGGGGGAATAACTATGGCTACACCTTC. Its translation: CASSWDRGNNYGYTF.

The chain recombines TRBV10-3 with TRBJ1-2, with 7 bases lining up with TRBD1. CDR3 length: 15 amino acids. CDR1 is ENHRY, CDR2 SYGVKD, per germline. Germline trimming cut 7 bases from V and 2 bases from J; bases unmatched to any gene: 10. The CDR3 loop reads CAIKLGEQGNYGYTF. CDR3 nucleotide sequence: TGTGCCATCAAACTGGGTGAACAGGGGAACTATGGCTACACCTTC.

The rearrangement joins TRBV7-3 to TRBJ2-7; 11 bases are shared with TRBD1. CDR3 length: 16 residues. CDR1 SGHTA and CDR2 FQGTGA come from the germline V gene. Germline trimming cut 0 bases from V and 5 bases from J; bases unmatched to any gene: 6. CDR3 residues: CASSLTRDRGRDEQYF. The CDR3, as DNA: TGTGCCAGCAGCTTAACTAGGGACAGGGGGAGGGACGAGCAGTACTTC.

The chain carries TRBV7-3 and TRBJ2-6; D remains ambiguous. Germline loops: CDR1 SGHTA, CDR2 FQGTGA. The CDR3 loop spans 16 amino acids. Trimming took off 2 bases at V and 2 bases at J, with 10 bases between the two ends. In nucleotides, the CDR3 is TGTGCCAGCAGCTTAGGCCCAGGCGCTGGGGCCAACGTCCTGACTTTC. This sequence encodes CASSLGPGAGANVLTF.

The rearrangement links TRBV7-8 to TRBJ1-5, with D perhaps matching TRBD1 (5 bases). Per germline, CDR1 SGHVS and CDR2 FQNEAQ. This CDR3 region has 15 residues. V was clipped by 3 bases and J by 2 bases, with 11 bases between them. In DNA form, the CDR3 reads TGTGCCAGCAGCTTCGCAGGGTTGGGCAATCAGCCCCAGCATTTT. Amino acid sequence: CASSFAGLGNQPQHF.